The 19 T cell receptor beta chains reported below all come from one sample, sequenced in a study of STAT5B mutations in CD4+ large granular lymphocyte leukemia. Using immunoSEQ multiplex PCR, the repertoire was profiled, and TCRdb retains in-frame clones only, with some absent. The table shows around 33,000 clones, with roughly three quarters occurring only once. The sample was CD4+ T cells from blood buffy coats. Receptor source: a human donor in good health.

V gene TRBV7-6 combines with J gene TRBJ2-1; TRBD2 might be the D (6 bases). Trimming took 7 bases from V and 8 from J, leaving 24 bases between them. Per the germline V gene, CDR1 is SGHVS and CDR2 is FNYEAQ. This CDR3 has 16 amino acids. The CDR3 here is CASTSLIREESDEQFF. CDR3 nucleotides: TGTGCCAGCACCTCCTTAATAAGGGAGGAGTCGGATGAGCAGTTCTTC.

As DNA, the CDR3 is TGTGCCAGCAGCTTGAAGGGGATTTATGGCTACACCTTC. Its protein is CASSLKGIYGYTF. This chain uses TRBV5-4 with TRBJ1-2; possibly TRBD1 for D (5 bases). V was pared by 1 base and J by 5 bases, with 9 bases between. The length of the CDR3 is 13 residues. CDR1 is SGHNT and CDR2 is YYREEE in the germline V gene (reference sequence).

The gene calls are TRBV7-9 and TRBJ2-1; 13 bases are a match to TRBD2. J lost 6 bases, V lost 4 bases, and 6 bases had no gene match. The V gene's germline CDR1 is SEHNR and CDR2 FQNEAQ (reference sequence). The CDR3 sequence is 16 residues long. The CDR3 is CASSSLGTSGINEQFF. Here the CDR3 DNA reads TGTGCCAGCAGCTCCCTCGGGACTAGCGGGATCAATGAGCAGTTCTTC.

The J gene is TRBJ2-1, the V gene TRBV2, with 9 bases lining up with TRBD2. The CDR3 contains 14 residues. J lost 4 bases, V lost 8 bases, and 6 bases had no gene match. CDR1 and CDR2 (germline): SNHLY, FYNNEI. CDR3 loop: CASRGGARYNEQFF. Written as DNA, the CDR3 is TGTGCCAGCCGCGGGGGGGCACGGTACAATGAGCAGTTCTTC.

Relative to its sample, this clone is large. The chain employs TRBV29-1 and TRBJ1-1, with D possibly TRBD1 on 6 matching bases. Looked up from germline, CDR1 is SQVTM and CDR2 is ANQGSEA. V was cut by 6 bases and J by 1 base, with 12 bases left in between. The CDR3 totals 13 residues. CDR3 in amino acids: CSVQDRKNTEAFF. CDR3 bases: TGCAGCGTACAAGACAGGAAGAACACTGAAGCTTTCTTT.

The V gene is TRBV5-4, the J gene TRBJ2-7, with TRBD2 matching over 11 bases. The length of the CDR3 is 17 residues. The trim removed 4 bases at V and 2 bases at J, leaving 11 bases unmatched. Germline-derived CDR1 and CDR2 are SGHNT and YYREEE (reference sequence). The CDR3 here is CASSQGGTSGTAYEQYF. DNA of the CDR3: TGTGCCAGCAGCCAGGGTGGGACTAGCGGAACTGCCTACGAGCAGTACTTC.

This rearrangement joins TRBV15 to TRBJ2-5; TRBD2 agrees at 9 bases. Trimming cost V 1 base and J 3 bases; bases outside gene matches: 9. This CDR3 spans 17 amino acids. Germline V gene sequence: CDR1 LNHNV, CDR2 YYDKDF (reference sequence). CDR3 region: CATSRGGSSGAKETQYF. The CDR3 DNA follows: TGTGCCACCAGCAGAGGGGGCTCTAGCGGGGCAAAAGAGACCCAGTACTTC.

This chain links TRBV6-5 with TRBJ2-3; 9 bases map to TRBD2. The germline V gene encodes CDR1 MNHEY and CDR2 SVGAGI. The ends lost 2 bases at V and 6 bases at J; junction bases unmatched: 6. This CDR3 comprises 15 residues. The CDR3 nucleotides are TGTGCCAGCAGTTACCGCGGGAGGGGGAAGGATACGCAGTATTTT. This codes for CASSYRGRGKDTQYF.

The chain is built from TRBV5-1 and TRBJ1-6, with TRBD1 as a possible D gene (6 bases). V gave up 0 bases and J gave up 5 bases, with 9 bases separating them. Germline V gene sequence: CDR1 SGHRS, CDR2 YFSETQ. CDR3 length equals 15 residues. The CDR3 sequence is CASSLVDRDNSPLHF. The CDR3 DNA reads as TGCGCCAGCAGCTTGGTGGACAGAGATAATTCACCCCTCCACTTT.

This chain joins TRBV2 and TRBJ2-2, with unresolved D. The CDR3 totals 14 residues. The germline V gene encodes CDR1 SNHLY and CDR2 FYNNEI. The ends were cut back, 7 bases at V and 6 bases at J, with 15 bases in the middle. The CDR3 loop is CASNARSAAGELFF. DNA for the CDR3: TGTGCCAGCAACGCGAGATCCGCCGCCGGGGAGCTGTTTTTT. Complete variable domain (other parts from reference TRBV2 and TRBJ2-2): EPEVTQTPSHQVTQMGQEVILRCVPISNHLYFYWYRQILGQKVEFLVSFYNNEISEKSEIFDDQFSVERPDGSNFTLKIRSTKLEDSAMYFCASNARSAAGELFFGEGSRLTVL.

The CDR3 loop is CASSGQGATEAFF. The CDR3 coding sequence is TGTGCCAGCTCTGGACAGGGGGCGACTGAAGCTTTCTTT. The V and J genes are TRBV6-4 and TRBJ1-1; TRBD1 agrees at 11 bases. V lost 8 bases and J lost 5; bases outside the gene matches: 4. CDR1 is MRHNA and CDR2 is SNTAGT in the germline V gene. The CDR3 runs to 13 residues.

The rearrangement joins TRBV15 to TRBJ2-2, with TRBD2 as a possible D gene (5 bases). The ends were cut back, 4 bases at V and 3 bases at J, with 9 bases in the middle. The CDR3 is 14 residues long. Germline CDR1 and CDR2: LNHNV and YYDKDF (reference sequence). In nucleotides, the CDR3 is TGTGCCACCAGCAAGGGAGTGTACACCGGGGAGCTGTTTTTT. It codes for CATSKGVYTGELFF.

The chain links TRBV5-4 to TRBJ2-1, with D perhaps being TRBD1 or TRBD2 (5 bases each). The CDR3 consists of 14 residues. The V end lost 0 bases, the J end lost 9 bases, and 13 bases lay between the germline ends. Germline-derived CDR1 and CDR2 are SGHNT and YYREEE (reference sequence). Written as DNA, the CDR3 is TGTGCCAGCAGCTTGGTTCTGGGGGTGGGTGAGCAGTTCTTC. Its translation is CASSLVLGVGEQFF.

This clone was counted between two and nine times. The rearrangement uses TRBV2 and TRBJ1-1, with TRBD1 matching 7 bases. The germline gives CDR1 SNHLY, CDR2 FYNNEI. This CDR3 is 14 amino acids long. V lost 6 bases and J lost 3; bases outside the gene matches: 7. CDR3 in DNA: TGTGCCAGCAGGCTACAGGGGCGCCACACTGAAGCTTTCTTT. Translating it yields CASRLQGRHTEAFF.

The chain joins TRBV30 to TRBJ2-1; 8 positions match TRBD2. Germline lookup yields CDR1 GTSNPN and CDR2 SVGIG (reference sequence). The CDR3 has 16 residues. The V and J ends lost 4 bases and 3 bases, in that order; junction bases with no gene match: 11. CDR3 residues: CAWTANGLAGYNEQFF. DNA for the CDR3: TGTGCCTGGACCGCAAACGGGCTAGCGGGCTACAATGAGCAGTTCTTC.

The chain combines TRBV2 with TRBJ1-5, with D possibly being TRBD1 (5 bases). V was pared by 0 bases and J by 11 bases, with 8 bases between. This CDR3 spans 12 amino acids. In germline, CDR1 is SNHLY, CDR2 FYNNEI. The CDR3 reads CASSEALGAQHF. Here the CDR3 DNA reads TGTGCCAGCAGTGAAGCGCTGGGGGCCCAGCATTTT.

The chain has TRBV5-6 and TRBJ2-1, with D perhaps TRBD2 (7 bases). Germline CDR1 and CDR2: SGHDT and YYEEEE. V lost 6 bases to trimming and J lost 10 bases, with 20 bases between them. CDR3 size: 14 residues. CDR3 amino acids: CASNNRAAGNEQFF. CDR3 in DNA: TGTGCCAGCAACAACAGGGCAGCGGGAAACGAGCAGTTCTTC. Together with reference TRBV5-6 and TRBJ2-1, the CDR3 gives the full variable domain: DAGVTQSPTHLIKTRGQQVTLRCSPKSGHDTVSWYQQALGQGPQFIFQYYEEEERQRGNFPDRFSGHQFPNYSSELNVNALLLGDSALYLCASNNRAAGNEQFFGPGTRLTVL.

The V and J genes are TRBV5-1 and TRBJ1-4; TRBD1 is a possible D gene (6 bases). CDR1 and CDR2 (germline): SGHRS, YFSETQ. The ends were cut back, 1 base at V and 8 bases at J, with 18 bases in the middle. The CDR3 length is 16 residues. As DNA, the CDR3 is TGCGCCAGCAGCTTGCGAGCGAACAGGGTTGACGAAAAACTGTTTTTT. It specifies CASSLRANRVDEKLFF.

V is TRBV5-8 and J is TRBJ1-4, with D hard to call. The CDR3 length is 16 residues. CDR1 and CDR2 (germline): SGHTS, YDEGEE. V shed 5 bases and J shed 0 bases, with 14 bases lying between them. Here the CDR3 reads CASRAWSPATNEKLFF. The CDR3 DNA reads as TGTGCCAGCAGGGCCTGGTCCCCCGCAACTAATGAAAAACTGTTTTTT.